This T cell receptor beta chain appears in the sequencing data of a study of radiation and T cells in renal cell carcinoma. Germline values: CDR1 SGHTA, CDR2 FQGNSA. The CDR3 length is 13 residues. V lost 2 bases, J lost 3 bases, and 8 bases lay in between. The study, taken as a whole, reports: From baseline, blood top tumor clonotypes peaked at 2 weeks post-radiation. Without pretreatment biopsies, baseline tumor clonotype presence was undetermined.

Assay: immunoSEQ multiplex PCR; the TCRdb copy retains only in-frame clones and omits some. The sample includes about 83,000 clones, roughly 85% of them seen just once. This clone appeared a single time. Its antigen is unknown. Time point here: blood 4 weeks post-SBRT, at nephrectomy. The treatment here: 15 Gy SBRT to primary tumor, nephrectomy 4 weeks later. Nephrectomy followed 15 Gy stereotactic body radiation by 4 weeks. Clear cell pathology was present in this patient's renal cell carcinoma. This chain connects TRBV7-2 to TRBJ2-7; TRBD1 might be the D (5 bases). This sequence originates from a woman aged 60-70 years with renal cell carcinoma. The sequences come from blood, collected from a patient whose treatment included radiotherapy and nephrectomy. CDR3 in DNA: TGTGCCAGCAGCTTAAACAGGTACTACGAGCAGTACTTC. Amino acid sequence: CASSLNRYYEQYF.